This paragraph covers one TCR beta chain sequence. Under the authors' procedure: Estimated nucleated cell counts came from reference gene primer amplification. Method: immunoSEQ multiplex PCR; TCRdb's copy keeps in-frame clones and lacks some. V and J calls plus clone size are reproduced from that table; the DNA served to infer D and trimming. The data show some 300,000 clones, 85% to 90% seen once. These data are taken from a study of blood T cell repertoires in COVID-19. Turning to the study itself: PBMCs, B-cell-depleted T cells, or T cells provided the cDNA or gDNA that made up the material.

What was sequenced was peripheral blood. The sequence derives from a woman in her 30s with COVID-19, enrolled during active disease.

The CDR3 DNA is TGTGCCAGCAGCCATCCAGCGGGGACCCTATTCGGCACTGAAGCTTTCTTT. It translates to CASSHPAGTLFGTEAFF. The chain uses TRBV14 and TRBJ1-1; TRBD1 might be the D (5 bases). The V and J ends lost 3 bases and 4 bases respectively, with 21 bases between them. The CDR3 totals 17 residues. CDR1 and CDR2 (germline): SGHDN, FVKESK. The variable domain in full, with the rest retrieved from reference TRBV14 and TRBJ1-1, is EAGVTQFPSHSVIEKGQTVTLRCDPISGHDNLYWYRRVMGKEIKFLLHFVKESKQDESGMPNNRFLAERTGGTYSTLKVQPAELEDSGVYFCASSHPAGTLFGTEAFFGQGTRLTVV.